The following is a TCR beta chain sequence with its context. This could be a read error, since a much larger clone is one nucleotide away. This entry belongs to a study of molecular identifiers for immune sequencing clone quantification. TCRdb reprocessed the PCR reads with MiXCR, giving one entry per CDR3 protein. The data show about 640,000 distinct CDR3 sequences, around 20% seen once. V was clipped by 9 bases and J by 4 bases, with 18 bases between them. Germline CDR1 is MDHEN and CDR2 is SYDVKM. The CDR3 contains 14 residues. This TCR derives from a human donor in good health. Some libraries in this study had Jurkat cell RNA spiked in. Sequencing was carried out using naive CD8+ T cells from blood, with Jurkat cell RNA spiked in. Subset in this sample: FACS-sorted CD8+CD4-CCR7+CD45RA+ naive T cells. The chain carries TRBV28 and TRBJ1-1; D gene ambiguous. The CDR3, as DNA: TGTGCCAGTCACCCAGAGGGAGGAATCACTGAAGCTTTCTTT. Translating it yields CASHPEGGITEAFF. The complete variable domain, with remaining parts taken from reference TRBV28 and TRBJ1-1, reads DVKVTQSSRYLVKRTGEKVFLECVQDMDHENMFWYRQDPGLGLRLIYFSYDVKMKEKGDIPEGYSVSREKKERFSLILESASTNQTSMYLCASHPEGGITEAFFGQGTRLTVV.